These 23 T cell receptor beta chains originate from one sample sequenced in a study of cytomegalovirus exposure and HLA in healthy donors. TCRdb's copy holds only in-frame clones and misses some; the assay was immunoSEQ multiplex PCR. The sample has about 78,000 clones; about 96% are singletons. Sequencing was performed on PBMCs. All receptors come from a man aged 18-30 years in good health and CMV-seropositive.

The chain is built from TRBV7-3 and TRBJ2-1; TRBD2 matches at 12 bases. The CDR3 loop spans 14 amino acids. Germline assignment: CDR1 SGHTA and CDR2 FQGTGA. V was clipped by 5 bases and J by 8 bases; unmatched bases: 4. The CDR3 reads CASSILAGGDEQFF. For the CDR3, the DNA is TGTGCCAGCAGCATACTAGCGGGAGGTGATGAGCAGTTCTTC.

The rearrangement joins TRBV6-5 to TRBJ2-1, with D perhaps matching TRBD1 (5 bases). CDR1 is MNHEY, CDR2 SVGAGI, per germline. V dropped 3 bases and J dropped 7 bases, with 7 bases sitting between them. This CDR3 has 12 amino acids. CDR3 coding DNA: TGTGCCAGCAGTTATGCAGGGAATGAGCAGTTCTTC. Translated: CASSYAGNEQFF.

Points on this clone: This specimen includes other DNA sequences encoding the same CDR3. The J gene is TRBJ2-2, the V gene TRBV5-1; 10 bases line up with TRBD2. V lost 0 bases to trimming and J lost 8 bases; unmatched junction nucleotides: 13. In germline, CDR1 is SGHRS, CDR2 YFSETQ. The CDR3 totals 18 residues. CDR3 sequence (DNA): TGCGCCAGCAGCTTGGAGATTCGCGCTAGCGGGAGAAATGGGGAGCTGTTTTTT. This codes for CASSLEIRASGRNGELFF.

The chain uses TRBV30 and TRBJ2-7; 14 nucleotides align to TRBD2. Per germline, CDR1 GTSNPN and CDR2 SVGIG (reference sequence). CDR3 length equals 16 residues. With 5 bases clipped from V and 2 bases from J, the junction kept 8 bases outside the gene matches. In DNA form, the CDR3 reads TGTGCCTGGTATTATGGGACTAGCGGGGGAACCTACGAGCAGTACTTC. Translated, it gives CAWYYGTSGGTYEQYF.

This rearrangement joins TRBV5-1 to TRBJ1-2, with 7 nucleotides matching TRBD1. Per germline, CDR1 SGHRS and CDR2 YFSETQ. V shed 0 bases and J 6 bases; nucleotides not matched to a gene: 5. CDR3 size: 14 residues. The CDR3 protein is CASSLVGQYDGYTF. Here the CDR3 DNA reads TGCGCCAGCAGCTTGGTGGGACAGTATGATGGCTACACCTTC.

J is TRBJ2-2 and V is TRBV27; TRBD2 might be the D (5 bases). Trimming removed 5 bases from V and 0 bases from J, with 10 bases in between. Germline V gene data show CDR1 as MNHEY and CDR2 as SMNVEV (reference sequence). CDR3 length equals 15 residues. CDR3: CASSHYGTNTGELFF. CDR3 DNA: TGTGCCAGCAGTCACTACGGGACGAACACCGGGGAGCTGTTTTTT.

The J gene is TRBJ2-1, the V gene TRBV2; no reliable D call. The germline V gene encodes CDR1 SNHLY and CDR2 FYNNEI. This CDR3 comprises 13 residues. The V and J ends lost 6 bases and 7 bases respectively, with 13 bases between them. This chain's CDR3 is CASRGLVVNEQFF. The DNA of the CDR3 is TGTGCCAGCAGGGGTCTAGTCGTTAATGAGCAGTTCTTC.

The rearrangement uses TRBV5-4 and TRBJ2-7; TRBD2 aligns across 9 bases. The CDR3 is made up of 15 amino acids. Germline CDR1 SGHNT, CDR2 YYREEE (reference sequence). The V gene end was trimmed by 3 bases and the J gene end by 6 bases; junction bases not matched to a gene: 10. The CDR3 region is CASSSKREDLGEQYF. CDR3 coding DNA: TGTGCCAGCAGCTCAAAGCGGGAGGATCTCGGCGAGCAGTACTTC. Full variable domain (outside the CDR3, taken from reference TRBV5-4 and TRBJ2-7): ETGVTQSPTHLIKTRGQQVTLRCSSQSGHNTVSWYQQALGQGPQFIFQYYREEENGRGNFPPRFSGLQFPNYSSELNVNALELDDSALYLCASSSKREDLGEQYFGPGTRLTVT.

The chain has TRBV2 and TRBJ2-4, with D perhaps TRBD1 (6 bases). Trimming pared 4 bases from V and 0 bases from J, leaving 13 bases between. Germline CDR1 SNHLY, CDR2 FYNNEI. CDR3 length equals 16 residues. The CDR3 region is CASSATGLLAKNIQYF. The CDR3 DNA reads TGTGCCAGCAGTGCCACAGGGCTACTAGCCAAAAACATTCAGTACTTC.

This chain connects TRBV19 to TRBJ2-2, with D unresolved. Trimming took 5 bases from V and 1 from J, leaving 8 bases between them. Germline values: CDR1 LNHDA, CDR2 SQIVND (reference sequence). The CDR3 length is 14 residues. The CDR3 DNA sequence: TGTGCCAGTAGTTTAGCAGAGAACACCGGGGAGCTGTTTTTT. It specifies CASSLAENTGELFF.

The J gene is TRBJ2-5, the V gene TRBV5-1; the D gene is possibly TRBD1 (6 bases). V was clipped by 0 bases and J by 2 bases, with 8 bases between them. This CDR3 has 14 residues. Germline CDR1 SGHRS, CDR2 YFSETQ. The CDR3, as DNA: TGCGCCAGCAGCTTGGGGGACATACAAGAGACCCAGTACTTC. It encodes CASSLGDIQETQYF.

The chain uses TRBV2 and TRBJ1-1, with no clear D. Germline CDR1 and CDR2: SNHLY and FYNNEI. Trimming cost V 6 bases and J 2 bases, with 10 bases left between them. The CDR3 consists of 13 residues. The CDR3 reads CASRDNRNTEAFF. The CDR3 nucleotides read TGTGCCAGCAGAGACAACAGAAACACTGAAGCTTTCTTT.

The V gene is TRBV5-5, the J gene TRBJ1-1; 10 bases map to TRBD1. Germline V gene sequence: CDR1 SGHKS, CDR2 YYEKEE (reference sequence). The CDR3 has 14 amino acids. V dropped 4 bases and J dropped 5; count of bases not matched to a gene: 5. In DNA form, the CDR3 reads TGTGCCAGCAGCGAGGACAGGGGGTGGACTGAAGCTTTCTTT. Residues: CASSEDRGWTEAFF.

CDR3 DNA: TGTGCCAGCAGTCCAGGGGCTGGAACCGGGGAGCTGTTTTTT. Translating gives CASSPGAGTGELFF. The chain combines TRBV7-3 with TRBJ2-2; a possible D gene is TRBD1 (6 bases). Trimming left V 6 bases short and J 5 bases short, with 13 bases between. The CDR3 is 14 amino acids. Germline CDR1 reads SGHTA; CDR2 reads FQGTGA.

J is TRBJ1-1 and V is TRBV27, with 9 bases fitting TRBD1. CDR3 length equals 17 residues. Germline CDR1 is MNHEY and CDR2 is SMNVEV (reference sequence). The V segment lost 9 bases and the J segment 1 base; nucleotides outside the gene matches: 15. The CDR3: CASAGTGLVSWNTEAFF. Here the CDR3 DNA reads TGTGCCAGTGCCGGGACAGGGTTGGTTAGTTGGAACACTGAAGCTTTCTTT.

The chain joins TRBV5-1 to TRBJ2-2; possible D gene TRBD2, 6 bases. Germline values: CDR1 SGHRS, CDR2 YFSETQ. Trimming shortened V by 7 bases and J by 7 bases, and 17 bases separated the two germline ends. There are 14 residues in the CDR3. CDR3 in amino acids: CASGLAQESGELFF. The DNA for the CDR3 is TGCGCCAGCGGGCTAGCGCAAGAGAGCGGGGAGCTGTTTTTT.

The chain recombines TRBV7-2 with TRBJ2-3, with TRBD1 matching over 7 bases. J gave up 2 bases and V 5 bases, and 4 bases lay outside the gene matches. The CDR3 runs to 14 residues. The germline gives CDR1 SGHTA, CDR2 FQGNSA. The CDR3 is CASSRGQDTDTQYF. In DNA form, the CDR3 reads TGTGCCAGCAGCCGCGGACAGGACACAGATACGCAGTATTTT.

V and J are TRBV6-5 and TRBJ1-2; possible D gene TRBD1, 5 bases. Germline CDR1 reads MNHEY; CDR2 reads SVGAGI. V was cut by 0 bases and J by 8 bases, with 19 bases left in between. This CDR3 has 16 residues. CDR3 in DNA: TGTGCCAGCAGTTACTCGAGGCAGGGCCTCCCCGGAGGCTACACCTTC. Its translation: CASSYSRQGLPGGYTF.

V usage is TRBV28 and J usage is TRBJ1-1; D is unresolved. Germline loops: CDR1 MDHEN, CDR2 SYDVKM. This CDR3 spans 12 amino acids. Trimming took 5 bases from V and 4 from J, leaving 8 bases between them. CDR3 sequence: CASSDQFTEAFF. DNA for the CDR3: TGTGCCAGCAGTGATCAGTTCACTGAAGCTTTCTTT.

V gene TRBV13 combines with J gene TRBJ2-3, with TRBD1 identical over 9 bases. Per germline, CDR1 PRHDT and CDR2 FYEKMQ (reference sequence). The CDR3 has 16 amino acids. J gave up 3 bases and V 1 base, and 5 bases lay outside the gene matches. This CDR3 reads CASSLERGQGTDTQYF. CDR3 bases: TGTGCCAGCAGCTTAGAACGTGGACAGGGGACAGATACGCAGTATTTT.

The chain carries TRBV9 and TRBJ2-2, with 9 bases matching TRBD1. Germline-derived CDR1 and CDR2 are SGDLS and YYNGEE. The CDR3 sequence is 15 residues long. Trimming removed 3 bases from V and 4 bases from J; junction bases left unmatched: 4. For the CDR3, the DNA is TGTGCCAGCAGCGCAGGGACAGGGAGCACCGGGGAGCTGTTTTTT. Its translation is CASSAGTGSTGELFF.

The chain uses TRBV15 and TRBJ1-1, with a weak D call TRBD1 (6 bases). V lost 3 bases to trimming and J lost 2 bases, with 13 bases between them. Germline CDR1 and CDR2: LNHNV and YYDKDF (reference sequence). This CDR3 has 15 amino acids. CDR3 nucleotides: TGTGCCACCAGCAGGACCGGGACACCTAACACTGAAGCTTTCTTT. Protein product: CATSRTGTPNTEAFF.

The CDR3 nucleotides are TGTGCCAGCAGTCCGAGGGAAGATCGAGGGACCCAGTACTTC. Protein sequence: CASSPREDRGTQYF. The V call is TRBV9, the J call TRBJ2-5; possible D gene TRBD2, 5 bases. This CDR3 is built from 14 residues. CDR1 SGDLS and CDR2 YYNGEE come from the germline V gene. Trimming took off 5 bases at V and 7 bases at J, with 18 bases between the two ends.